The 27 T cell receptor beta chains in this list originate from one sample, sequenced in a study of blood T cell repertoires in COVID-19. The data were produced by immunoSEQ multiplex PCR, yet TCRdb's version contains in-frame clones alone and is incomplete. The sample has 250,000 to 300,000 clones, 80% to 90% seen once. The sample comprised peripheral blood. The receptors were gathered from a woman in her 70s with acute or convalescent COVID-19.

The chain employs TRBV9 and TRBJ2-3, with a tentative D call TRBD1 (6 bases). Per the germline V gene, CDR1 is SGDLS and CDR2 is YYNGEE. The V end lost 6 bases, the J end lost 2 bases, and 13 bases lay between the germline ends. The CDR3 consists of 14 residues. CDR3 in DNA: TGTGCCAGCATGAACAGGGTGGACACAGATACGCAGTATTTT. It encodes CASMNRVDTDTQYF.

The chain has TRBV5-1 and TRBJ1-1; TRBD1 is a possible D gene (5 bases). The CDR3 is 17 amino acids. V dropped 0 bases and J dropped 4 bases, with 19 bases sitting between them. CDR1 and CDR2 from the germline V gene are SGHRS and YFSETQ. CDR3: CASSLVQGETGGTEAFF. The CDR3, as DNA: TGCGCCAGCAGCTTGGTCCAGGGTGAAACGGGGGGCACTGAAGCTTTCTTT. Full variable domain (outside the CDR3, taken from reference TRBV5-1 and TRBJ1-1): KAGVTQTPRYLIKTRGQQVTLSCSPISGHRSVSWYQQTPGQGLQFLFEYFSETQRNKGNFPGRFSGRQFSNSRSEMNVSTLELGDSALYLCASSLVQGETGGTEAFFGQGTRLTVV.

Written as DNA, the CDR3 is TGTGCCAGTAGCCGGGGAGGCCCAGACACAGGTGAGCAGTTCTTC. Protein: CASSRGGPDTGEQFF. The chain has TRBV19 and TRBJ2-1; possible D gene TRBD2, 6 bases. Germline CDR1 and CDR2: LNHDA and SQIVND (reference sequence). V was clipped by 6 bases and J by 9 bases, with 21 bases between them. CDR3 size: 15 residues.

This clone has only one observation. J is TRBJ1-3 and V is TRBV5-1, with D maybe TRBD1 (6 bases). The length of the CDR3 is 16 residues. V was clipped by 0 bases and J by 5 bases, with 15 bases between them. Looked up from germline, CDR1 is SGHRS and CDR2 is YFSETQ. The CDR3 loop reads CASSLGTAGNRNTIYF. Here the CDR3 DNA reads TGCGCCAGCAGCTTGGGGACAGCGGGGAATAGAAACACCATATATTTT.

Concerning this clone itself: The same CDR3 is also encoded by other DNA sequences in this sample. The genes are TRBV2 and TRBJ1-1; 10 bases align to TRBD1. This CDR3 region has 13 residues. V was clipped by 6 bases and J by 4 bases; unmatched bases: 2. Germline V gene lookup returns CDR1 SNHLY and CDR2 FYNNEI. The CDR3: CASSRDRGTEAFF. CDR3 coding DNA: TGTGCCAGCAGCCGGGACAGGGGCACTGAAGCTTTCTTT.

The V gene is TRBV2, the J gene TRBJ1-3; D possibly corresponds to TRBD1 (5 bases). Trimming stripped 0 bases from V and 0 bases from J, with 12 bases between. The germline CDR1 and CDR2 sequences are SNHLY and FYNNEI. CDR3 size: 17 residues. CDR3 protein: CASSEAGQGYSGNTIYF. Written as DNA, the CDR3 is TGTGCCAGCAGTGAAGCGGGTCAGGGATACTCTGGAAACACCATATATTTT.

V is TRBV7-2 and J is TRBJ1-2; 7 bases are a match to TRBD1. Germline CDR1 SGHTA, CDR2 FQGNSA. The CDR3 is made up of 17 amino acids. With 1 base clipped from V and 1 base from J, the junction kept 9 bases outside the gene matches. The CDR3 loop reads CASSLDPNRGINYGYTF. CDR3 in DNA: TGTGCCAGCAGCTTAGACCCGAACAGGGGAATTAACTATGGCTACACCTTC. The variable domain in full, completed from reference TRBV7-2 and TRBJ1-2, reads GAGVSQSPSNKVTEKGKDVELRCDPISGHTALYWYRQSLGQGLEFLIYFQGNSAPDKSGLPSDRFSAERTGGSVSTLTIQRTQQEDSAVYLCASSLDPNRGINYGYTFGSGTRLTVV.

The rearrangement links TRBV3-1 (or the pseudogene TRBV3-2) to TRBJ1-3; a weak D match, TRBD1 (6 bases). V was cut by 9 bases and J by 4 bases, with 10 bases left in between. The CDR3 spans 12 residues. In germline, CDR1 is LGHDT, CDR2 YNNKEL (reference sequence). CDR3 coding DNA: TGTGCCAGTCACGACAGGGGAAACACCATATATTTT. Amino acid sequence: CASHDRGNTIYF.

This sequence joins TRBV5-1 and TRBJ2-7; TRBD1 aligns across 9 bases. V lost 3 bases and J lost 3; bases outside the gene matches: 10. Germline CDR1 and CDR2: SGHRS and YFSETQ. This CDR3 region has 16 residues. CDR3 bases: TGCGCCAGCAGCTCGCTCTCCTTGGGACAGGGCTACGAGCAGTACTTC. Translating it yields CASSSLSLGQGYEQYF.

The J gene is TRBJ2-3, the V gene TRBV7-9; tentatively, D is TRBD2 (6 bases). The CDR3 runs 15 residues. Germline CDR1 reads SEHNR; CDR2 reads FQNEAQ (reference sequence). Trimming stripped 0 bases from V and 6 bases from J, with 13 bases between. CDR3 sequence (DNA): TGTGCCAGCAGCTTAGCGCGGGCGGGGCAGGATACGCAGTATTTT. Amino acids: CASSLARAGQDTQYF.

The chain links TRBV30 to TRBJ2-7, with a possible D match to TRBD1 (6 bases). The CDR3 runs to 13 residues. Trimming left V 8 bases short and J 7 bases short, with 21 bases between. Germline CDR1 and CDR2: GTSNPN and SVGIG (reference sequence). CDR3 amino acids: CALGAGDVREQYF. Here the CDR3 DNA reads TGTGCCCTAGGGGCAGGGGATGTAAGAGAGCAGTACTTC. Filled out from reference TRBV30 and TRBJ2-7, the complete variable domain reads SQTIHQWPATLVQPVGSPLSLECTVEGTSNPNLYWYRQAAGRGLQLLFYSVGIGQISSEVPQNLSASRPQDRQFILSSKKLLLSDSGFYLCALGAGDVREQYFGPGTRLTVT.

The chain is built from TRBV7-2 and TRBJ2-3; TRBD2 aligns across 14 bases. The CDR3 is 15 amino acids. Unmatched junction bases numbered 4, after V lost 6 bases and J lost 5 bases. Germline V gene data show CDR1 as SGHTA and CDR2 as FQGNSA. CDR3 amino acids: CASRIGTSGGDTQYF. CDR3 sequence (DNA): TGTGCCAGCAGGATCGGGACTAGCGGGGGAGATACGCAGTATTTT.

Here the CDR3 DNA reads TGCGCCAGCAGCTTGGTCGGCGGAGACTCCAACTATGGCTACACCTTC. Translated: CASSLVGGDSNYGYTF. V and J are TRBV5-1 and TRBJ1-2; D remains ambiguous. CDR3 length equals 16 residues. Germline V gene sequence: CDR1 SGHRS, CDR2 YFSETQ. V was shortened by 0 bases and J by 2 bases, with 14 bases between the two germline ends.

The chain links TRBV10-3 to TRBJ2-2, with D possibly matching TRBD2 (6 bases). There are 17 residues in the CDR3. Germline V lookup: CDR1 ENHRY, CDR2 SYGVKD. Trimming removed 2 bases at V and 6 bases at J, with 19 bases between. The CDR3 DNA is TGTGCCATCAGTGAGAGGGGTACTAGCTCCCCACCCGGGGAGCTGTTTTTT. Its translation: CAISERGTSSPPGELFF.

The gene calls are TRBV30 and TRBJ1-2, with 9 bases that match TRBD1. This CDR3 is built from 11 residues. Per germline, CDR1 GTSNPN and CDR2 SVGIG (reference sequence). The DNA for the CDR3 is TGTGCTGGTAACAGGGGGCCTGGCTACACCTTC. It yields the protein CAGNRGPGYTF.

The CDR3 here is CATSVRTVYNEQFF. CDR3 nucleotides: TGTGCCACCAGTGTCCGGACAGTCTACAATGAGCAGTTCTTC. This chain uses TRBV24-1 with TRBJ2-1; tentatively, D is TRBD1 (6 bases). Germline CDR1 KGHDR, CDR2 SFDVKD. V lost 5 bases to trimming and J lost 3 bases, with 10 bases between them. CDR3 length: 14 amino acids.

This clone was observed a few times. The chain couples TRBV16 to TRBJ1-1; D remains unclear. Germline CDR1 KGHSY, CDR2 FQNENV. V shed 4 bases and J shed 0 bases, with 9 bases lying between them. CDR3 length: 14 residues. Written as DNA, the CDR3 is TGTGCCAGCAGCCGGCGGCAGATGAACACTGAAGCTTTCTTT. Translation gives CASSRRQMNTEAFF. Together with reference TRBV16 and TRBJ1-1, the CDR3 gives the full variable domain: GEEVAQTPKHLVRGEGQKAKLYCAPIKGHSYVFWYQQVLKNEFKFLISFQNENVFDETGMPKERFSAKCLPNSPCSLEIQATKLEDSAVYFCASSRRQMNTEAFFGQGTRLTVV.

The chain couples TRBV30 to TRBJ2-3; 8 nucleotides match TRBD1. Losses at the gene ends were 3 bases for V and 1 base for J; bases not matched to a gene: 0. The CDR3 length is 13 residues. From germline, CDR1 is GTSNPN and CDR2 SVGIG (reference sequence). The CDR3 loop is CAWRDRGTDTQYF. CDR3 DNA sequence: TGTGCCTGGAGGGACAGGGGCACAGATACGCAGTATTTT.

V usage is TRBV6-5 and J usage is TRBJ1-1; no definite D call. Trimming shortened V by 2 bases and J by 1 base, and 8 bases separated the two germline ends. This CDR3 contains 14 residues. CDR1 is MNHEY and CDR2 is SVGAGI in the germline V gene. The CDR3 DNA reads TGTGCCAGCAGTTACCCTGAGTGGAACACTGAAGCTTTCTTT. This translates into CASSYPEWNTEAFF.

The CDR3 nucleotides read TGTGCCAGCAGCAACAGGGGCATGAACACTGAAGCTTTCTTT. Protein sequence: CASSNRGMNTEAFF. The V call is TRBV6-5, the J call TRBJ1-1; 7 nucleotides align to TRBD1. The CDR3 contains 14 residues. CDR1 is MNHEY and CDR2 is SVGAGI in the germline V gene. V gave up 6 bases and J gave up 0 bases; unmatched junction bases: 4.

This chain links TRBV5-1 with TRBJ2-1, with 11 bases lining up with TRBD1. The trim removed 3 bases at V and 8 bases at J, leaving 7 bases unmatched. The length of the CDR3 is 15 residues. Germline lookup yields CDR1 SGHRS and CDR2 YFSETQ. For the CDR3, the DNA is TGCGCCAGCAGCTGGGGGACAGGGGGATCCCATGAGCAGTTCTTC. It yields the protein CASSWGTGGSHEQFF.

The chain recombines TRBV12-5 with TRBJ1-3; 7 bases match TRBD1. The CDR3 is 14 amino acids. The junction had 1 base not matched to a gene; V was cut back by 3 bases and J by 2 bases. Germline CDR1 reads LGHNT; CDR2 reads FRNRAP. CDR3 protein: CASGFQGAGNTIYF. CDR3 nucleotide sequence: TGTGCTAGTGGTTTTCAGGGGGCTGGAAACACCATATATTTT.

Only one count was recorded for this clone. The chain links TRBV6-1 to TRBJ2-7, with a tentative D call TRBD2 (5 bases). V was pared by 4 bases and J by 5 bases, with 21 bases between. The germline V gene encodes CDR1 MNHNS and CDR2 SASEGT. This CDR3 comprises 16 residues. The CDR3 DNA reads TGTGCCAGCAGTGCAAGCATCGGACGGGATTGGGACGAGCAGTACTTC. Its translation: CASSASIGRDWDEQYF.

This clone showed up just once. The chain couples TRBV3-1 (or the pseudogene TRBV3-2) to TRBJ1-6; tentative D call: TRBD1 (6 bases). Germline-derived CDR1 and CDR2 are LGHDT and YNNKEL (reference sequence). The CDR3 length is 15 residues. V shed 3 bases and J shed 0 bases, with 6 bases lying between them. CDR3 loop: CASSHRGSYNSPLHF. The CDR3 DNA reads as TGTGCCAGCAGCCACAGGGGCTCCTATAATTCACCCCTCCACTTT.

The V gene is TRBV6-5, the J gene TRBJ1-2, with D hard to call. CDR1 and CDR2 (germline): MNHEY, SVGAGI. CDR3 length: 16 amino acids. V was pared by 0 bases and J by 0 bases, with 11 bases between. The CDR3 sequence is CASSYSMAHPNYGYTF. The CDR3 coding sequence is TGTGCCAGCAGTTACTCGATGGCCCACCCTAACTATGGCTACACCTTC.

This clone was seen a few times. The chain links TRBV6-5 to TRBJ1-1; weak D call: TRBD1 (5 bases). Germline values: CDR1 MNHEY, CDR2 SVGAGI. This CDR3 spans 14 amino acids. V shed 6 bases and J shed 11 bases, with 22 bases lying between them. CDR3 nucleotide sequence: TGTGCCAGCAGGCACCTTGAGCAGGGTAATGGCGCTTTCTTT. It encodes CASRHLEQGNGAFF.

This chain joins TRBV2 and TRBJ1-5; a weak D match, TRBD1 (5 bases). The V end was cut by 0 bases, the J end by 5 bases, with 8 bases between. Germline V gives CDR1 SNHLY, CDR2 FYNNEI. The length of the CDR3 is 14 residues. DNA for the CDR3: TGTGCCAGCAGTGAAGCAAGGGGCCATCAGCCCCAGCATTTT. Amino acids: CASSEARGHQPQHF.